Below are 29 T cell receptor beta chains sequenced from a single sample in a study of CD8 T cells in ankylosing spondylitis. From the 5' RACE reads, TCRdb called clonotypes with MiXCR, one entry per CDR3 protein. The sample yields approximately 250,000 distinct CDR3 sequences, 32% seen once. Sequenced input: blood, either unsorted or a sorted T cell fraction (not recorded which). These TCRs come from a male donor with ankylosing spondylitis or in good health (not recorded which).

Only a few counts were recorded for this clonotype. The V and J genes are TRBV20-1 and TRBJ2-7; TRBD1 agrees at 8 bases. The germline V gene encodes CDR1 DFQATT and CDR2 SNEGSKA (reference sequence). J was trimmed by 3 bases and V by 6 bases; bases with no gene match: 10. CDR3 length: 14 amino acids. The CDR3 protein is CSADDRGGRYEQYF. CDR3 DNA sequence: TGCAGTGCCGATGACAGGGGAGGACGCTACGAGCAGTACTTC.

This chain uses TRBV12-3 or TRBV12-4 with TRBJ2-2, with TRBD1 matching over 7 bases. There are 17 residues in the CDR3. The junction had 15 bases not matched to a gene; V was cut back by 7 bases and J by 4 bases. CDR3 protein: CASMAPGQSHGTGELFF. CDR3 coding DNA: TGTGCCAGCATGGCTCCGGGACAGTCACATGGCACCGGGGAGCTGTTTTTT.

The chain couples TRBV29-1 to TRBJ2-3; 9 positions agree with TRBD1. The germline CDR1 and CDR2 sequences are SQVTM and ANQGSEA. The length of the CDR3 is 13 residues. Trimming cost V 4 bases and J 2 bases; bases outside gene matches: 1. The CDR3 DNA sequence: TGCAGCGTTGTACAGGGGGCCACAGATACGCAGTATTTT. This codes for CSVVQGATDTQYF.

This clonotype was detected only a few times. The CDR3 DNA is TGTGCCAGCAGCGTAGGGTACAGGACCTCCTACAATGAGCAGTTCTTC. Translating gives CASSVGYRTSYNEQFF. This chain connects TRBV9 to TRBJ2-1; D might be TRBD1 (5 bases). This CDR3 region has 16 residues. The germline gives CDR1 SGDLS, CDR2 YYNGEE. V lost 0 bases and J 0 bases, leaving 10 bases between the germline ends.

This clonotype was counted many times. This chain links TRBV20-1 with TRBJ2-7, with a tentative D call TRBD2 (6 bases). Trimming cost V 1 base and J 2 bases, with 12 bases left between them. CDR1 and CDR2 from the germline V gene are DFQATT and SNEGSKA (reference sequence). This CDR3 has 14 amino acids. CDR3 sequence (DNA): TGCAGTGCTAGAGGACACGGAGGGACCTACGAGCAGTACTTC. Its protein product is CSARGHGGTYEQYF.

The rearrangement links TRBV20-1 to TRBJ2-7; either TRBD1 or TRBD2 may fit D (5 bases each). The length of the CDR3 is 13 residues. The V and J ends lost 6 bases and 2 bases respectively, with 14 bases between them. Per the germline V gene, CDR1 is DFQATT and CDR2 is SNEGSKA (reference sequence). CDR3 sequence reads: CSAPGTDTYEQYF. In nucleotides, the CDR3 is TGCAGTGCCCCTGGGACGGATACCTACGAGCAGTACTTC.

This clonotype was seen a handful of times. V usage is TRBV20-1 and J usage is TRBJ2-1; 7 bases agree with TRBD2. Unmatched junction bases numbered 6, after V lost 4 bases and J lost 0 bases. From germline, CDR1 is DFQATT and CDR2 SNEGSKA (reference sequence). The CDR3 is 15 amino acids. The CDR3 protein is CSAKVLARSYNEQFF. CDR3 DNA sequence: TGCAGTGCTAAAGTACTAGCGCGCTCCTACAATGAGCAGTTCTTC.

The V and J genes are TRBV11-2 and TRBJ2-1; D may be TRBD1 or TRBD2 (6 bases each). This CDR3 is 14 amino acids long. V was shortened by 5 bases and J by 6 bases, with 14 bases between the two germline ends. Germline assignment: CDR1 SGHAT and CDR2 FQNNGV. The CDR3 DNA reads TGTGCCAGCAGCCCCTGGGGGGCGGCCAATGAGCAGTTCTTC. Protein product: CASSPWGAANEQFF.

The chain recombines TRBV20-1 with TRBJ2-3; 7 positions agree with TRBD1. The germline CDR1 and CDR2 sequences are DFQATT and SNEGSKA (reference sequence). The CDR3 is 15 residues long. J was trimmed by 2 bases and V by 5 bases; bases with no gene match: 10. CDR3 sequence: CSAESRDSYTDTQYF. CDR3 DNA sequence: TGCAGTGCTGAGAGCCGGGACAGCTACACAGATACGCAGTATTTT.

The chain employs TRBV6-5 and TRBJ2-7, with no clear D. The V and J ends lost 0 bases and 2 bases respectively, with 5 bases between them. CDR1 and CDR2 (germline): MNHEY, SVGAGI. This CDR3 region has 13 residues. The CDR3 sequence: CASSYSFPYEQYF. CDR3 in DNA: TGTGCCAGCAGTTACTCGTTCCCCTACGAGCAGTACTTC.

The J gene is TRBJ2-5, the V gene TRBV20-1, with TRBD1 matching over 9 bases. CDR1 DFQATT and CDR2 SNEGSKA come from the germline V gene (reference sequence). The CDR3 sequence is 15 residues long. The ends lost 6 bases at V and 6 bases at J; junction bases unmatched: 14. CDR3 amino acids: CSAPGQGNVRKTQYF. CDR3 DNA: TGCAGTGCCCCCGGACAGGGGAATGTAAGGAAGACCCAGTACTTC.

The V and J genes are TRBV20-1 and TRBJ1-2; no clear D. The CDR3 totals 14 residues. In germline, CDR1 is DFQATT, CDR2 SNEGSKA (reference sequence). V was shortened by 6 bases and J by 2 bases, with 16 bases between the two germline ends. CDR3 in amino acids: CSALITDVNYGYTF. DNA for the CDR3: TGCAGTGCCCTTATAACGGACGTCAACTATGGCTACACCTTC.

CDR3 residues: CSVDETGQETQYF. As DNA, the CDR3 is TGCAGCGTTGACGAGACAGGCCAAGAGACCCAGTACTTC. The rearrangement links TRBV29-1 to TRBJ2-5; possible D gene TRBD1, 6 bases. Germline CDR1 SQVTM, CDR2 ANQGSEA. V lost 3 bases, J lost 1 base, and 9 bases lay in between. The CDR3 spans 13 residues.

V and J are TRBV10-3 and TRBJ2-3; D is unclear. This CDR3 region has 11 residues. The ends were cut back, 11 bases at V and 6 bases at J, with 12 bases in the middle. From germline, CDR1 is ENHRY and CDR2 SYGVKD. CDR3 coding DNA: TGTGCCGCCTTAAAAGGGGATACGCAGTATTTT. Protein sequence: CAALKGDTQYF.

The rearrangement joins TRBV29-1 to TRBJ2-3; maybe TRBD1 (5 bases). CDR1 is SQVTM and CDR2 is ANQGSEA in the germline V gene. The CDR3 totals 12 residues. Between the trimmed V and J ends, which lost 2 bases and 5 bases, there was a span of 8 bases. The CDR3 nucleotides read TGCAGCGTTGAAACAGGCTTAGATACGCAGTATTTT. Translating gives CSVETGLDTQYF.

The chain is built from TRBV20-1 and TRBJ2-7; D is undetermined. The CDR3 sequence is 14 residues long. Germline lookup yields CDR1 DFQATT and CDR2 SNEGSKA (reference sequence). Trimming stripped 5 bases from V and 2 bases from J, with 16 bases between. The CDR3, as DNA: TGCAGTGCTCATTCTGCCGGGCCGGCCTACGAGCAGTACTTC. As protein: CSAHSAGPAYEQYF.

This clonotype has at least ten counts. V is TRBV12-3 or TRBV12-4 and J is TRBJ1-5, with 10 bases aligning to TRBD1. CDR3 length equals 14 residues. Trimming cost V 5 bases and J 7 bases; bases outside gene matches: 5. The CDR3 nucleotides read TGTGCCAGCAGTCCCGGGACAGGGGTACAGCCCCAGCATTTT. The encoded protein is CASSPGTGVQPQHF.

Worth noting for this clonotype: The junction shows a germline mismatch at one end, possibly a read error. The rearrangement joins TRBV7-6 to TRBJ2-6; 7 positions agree with TRBD1. Germline values: CDR1 SGHVS, CDR2 FNYEAQ. There are 17 residues in the CDR3. The CDR3, as DNA: TGTGCCATCAGCCTCTCACAAACAGGGGCAGGGGCCAACGTCCTGACTTTC. Translating it yields CAISLSQTGAGANVLTF.

This clonotype appeared many times. The J gene is TRBJ2-7, the V gene TRBV20-1; D is possibly TRBD1 (6 bases). CDR1 is DFQATT and CDR2 is SNEGSKA in the germline V gene (reference sequence). CDR3 length: 13 amino acids. Trimming took 6 bases from V and 3 from J, leaving 15 bases between them. The DNA of the CDR3 is TGCAGTGCCGGTACTGACAGGCTCTACGAGCAGTACTTC. It specifies CSAGTDRLYEQYF.

A few counts support this clonotype. This chain uses TRBV18 with TRBJ2-3, with D possibly called TRBD1 or TRBD2 (6 bases each). This CDR3 contains 17 residues. The germline CDR1 and CDR2 sequences are KGHSH and LQKENI. V was cut by 1 base and J by 2 bases, with 16 bases left in between. In DNA form, the CDR3 reads TGTGCCAGCTCACCACTCAGGGGAGCGGGTTCCACAGATACGCAGTATTTT. Translating gives CASSPLRGAGSTDTQYF.

The rearrangement uses TRBV5-5 and TRBJ2-6; the D is unclear. The CDR3 length is 16 residues. Germline V gene data show CDR1 as SGHKS and CDR2 as YYEKEE (reference sequence). The V and J ends lost 4 bases and 1 base respectively, with 12 bases between them. In nucleotides, the CDR3 is TGTGCCAGCAGCCAACCGACTCCGTCTGGGGCCAACGTCCTGACTTTC. Translating gives CASSQPTPSGANVLTF.

This sequence joins TRBV4-1 and TRBJ1-5; no clear D. The CDR3 is 15 amino acids. Germline lookup yields CDR1 MGHRA and CDR2 YSYEKL. V lost 4 bases and J lost 0, with 10 bases in between. Here the CDR3 reads CASSPTDISNQPQHF. DNA of the CDR3: TGCGCCAGCAGCCCGACCGACATTAGCAATCAGCCCCAGCATTTT.

V and J are TRBV12-3 or TRBV12-4 and TRBJ2-1; TRBD2 might be the D (6 bases). This CDR3 is built from 17 residues. Trimming stripped 1 base from V and 0 bases from J, with 13 bases between. DNA of the CDR3: TGTGCCAGCAGTTTAGGACAGCGGGTCGGCTCCTACAATGAGCAGTTCTTC. Translating it yields CASSLGQRVGSYNEQFF.

This clonotype was recorded a few times. This rearrangement joins TRBV29-1 to TRBJ2-1; TRBD1 agrees at 8 bases. The CDR3 has 14 residues. Germline CDR1 SQVTM, CDR2 ANQGSEA. V shed 2 bases, J shed 6 bases, and the junction held 6 bases outside the gene matches. For the CDR3, the DNA is TGCAGCGTTGAAAGGGACAGGCCCCCCAATGAGCAGTTCTTC. It specifies CSVERDRPPNEQFF.

The rearrangement links TRBV30 to TRBJ2-1, with 8 bases matching TRBD2. The CDR3 consists of 13 residues. The germline V gene encodes CDR1 GTSNPN and CDR2 SVGIG (reference sequence). V shed 5 bases and J 6 bases; nucleotides not matched to a gene: 6. CDR3 loop: CAWWAGGFNEQFF. CDR3 coding DNA: TGTGCCTGGTGGGCGGGGGGATTCAATGAGCAGTTCTTC.

The chain couples TRBV12-3 or TRBV12-4 to TRBJ2-1; 14 bases map to TRBD2. The CDR3 runs to 17 residues. J gave up 8 bases and V 6 bases, and 12 bases lay outside the gene matches. The CDR3, as DNA: TGTGCCAGCAGCGCACACCCCGGGACTAGCGGGGGCCATGAGCAGTTCTTC. Protein: CASSAHPGTSGGHEQFF.

In its sample, this clonotype was seen a few times. The rearrangement joins TRBV27 to TRBJ2-6; D possibly uses TRBD1 or TRBD2 (5 bases each). The germline V gene encodes CDR1 MNHEY and CDR2 SMNVEV (reference sequence). This CDR3 spans 17 amino acids. Trimming took 4 bases from V and 0 from J, leaving 13 bases between them. The CDR3 is CASSSRDGDSGANVLTF. CDR3 DNA sequence: TGTGCCAGCAGTTCTCGGGACGGTGACTCTGGGGCCAACGTCCTGACTTTC.

There are a few counts of this clonotype. The genes are TRBV7-2 and TRBJ2-5; D perhaps matches TRBD2 (6 bases). V lost 1 base and J lost 5, with 11 bases in between. This CDR3 region has 14 residues. Germline lookup yields CDR1 SGHTA and CDR2 FQGNSA. This CDR3 is CASSLVLAEETQYF. For the CDR3, the DNA is TGTGCCAGCAGCTTAGTACTAGCTGAGGAGACCCAGTACTTC.

V is TRBV5-1 and J is TRBJ2-2; D perhaps matches TRBD1 (7 bases). Deletions cut 0 bases from V and 6 bases from J, with 21 bases between. There are 18 residues in the CDR3. The germline CDR1 and CDR2 sequences are SGHRS and YFSETQ. CDR3 region: CASSLVPGQTGEAGELFF. The CDR3 bases are TGCGCCAGCAGCTTGGTCCCGGGACAGACGGGAGAAGCCGGGGAGCTGTTTTTT.